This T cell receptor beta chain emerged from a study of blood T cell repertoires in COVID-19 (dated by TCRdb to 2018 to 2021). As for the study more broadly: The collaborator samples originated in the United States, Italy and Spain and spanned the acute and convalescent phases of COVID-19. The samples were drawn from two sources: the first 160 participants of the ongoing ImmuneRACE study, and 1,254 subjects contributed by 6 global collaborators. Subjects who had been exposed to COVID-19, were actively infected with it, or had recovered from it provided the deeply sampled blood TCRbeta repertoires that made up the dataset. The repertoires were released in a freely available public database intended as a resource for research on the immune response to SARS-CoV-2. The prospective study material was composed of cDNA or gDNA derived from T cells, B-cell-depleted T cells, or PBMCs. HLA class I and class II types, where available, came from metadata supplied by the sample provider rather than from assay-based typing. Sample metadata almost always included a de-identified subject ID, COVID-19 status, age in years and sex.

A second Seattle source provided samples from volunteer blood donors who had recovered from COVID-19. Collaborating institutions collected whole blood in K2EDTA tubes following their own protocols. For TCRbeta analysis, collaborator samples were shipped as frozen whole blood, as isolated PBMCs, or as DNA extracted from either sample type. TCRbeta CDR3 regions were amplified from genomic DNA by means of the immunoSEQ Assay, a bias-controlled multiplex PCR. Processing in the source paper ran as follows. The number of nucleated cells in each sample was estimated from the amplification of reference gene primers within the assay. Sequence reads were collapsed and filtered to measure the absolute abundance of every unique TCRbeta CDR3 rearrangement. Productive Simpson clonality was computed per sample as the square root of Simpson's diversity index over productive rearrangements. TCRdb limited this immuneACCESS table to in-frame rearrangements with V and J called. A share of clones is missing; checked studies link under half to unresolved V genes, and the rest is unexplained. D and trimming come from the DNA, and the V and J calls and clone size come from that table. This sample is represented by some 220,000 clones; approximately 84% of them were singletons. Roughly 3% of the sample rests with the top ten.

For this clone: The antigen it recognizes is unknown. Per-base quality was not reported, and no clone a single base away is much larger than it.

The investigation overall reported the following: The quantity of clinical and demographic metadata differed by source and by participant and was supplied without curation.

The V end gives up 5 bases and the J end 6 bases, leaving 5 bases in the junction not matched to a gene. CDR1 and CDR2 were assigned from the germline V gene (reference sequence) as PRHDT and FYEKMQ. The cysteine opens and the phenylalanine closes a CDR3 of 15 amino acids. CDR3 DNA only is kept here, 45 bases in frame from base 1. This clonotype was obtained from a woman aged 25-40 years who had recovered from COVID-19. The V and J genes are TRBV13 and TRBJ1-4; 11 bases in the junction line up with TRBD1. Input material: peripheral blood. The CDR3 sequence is CASSGTGQGDEKLFF. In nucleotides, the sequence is TGTGCCAGCAGCGGAACGGGACAGGGGGATGAAAAACTGTTTTTT.